This T cell receptor (beta chain) was captured in a study of blood T cell repertoires in COVID-19. Study-level background: T cells, B-cell-depleted T cells, or PBMCs provided the cDNA or gDNA that served as material.

The germline V gene has CDR1 SGHNT and CDR2 YENEEA. The CDR3 length is 14 residues. The trim removed 5 bases at V and 7 bases at J, leaving 6 bases unmatched. Per the original data handling: Reference gene primers were amplified, and this amplification served to estimate nucleated cell counts. Some clones are missing from TCRdb's copy, which holds only in-frame ones; the method was immunoSEQ multiplex PCR. The V and J calls and clone size were taken over from that table, and D and trimming were inferred from the DNA. The sample consists of 75,000 or so clones, around 82% of them appearing once. The J gene is TRBJ2-2, the V gene TRBV11-3, with 8 positions matching TRBD2. This clonotype was sampled from a man in his fifties or sixties with acute or convalescent COVID-19. The source material was peripheral blood. CDR3: CASSPRGGHGELFF. The CDR3 nucleotides are TGTGCCAGCAGCCCCCGGGGGGGGCACGGGGAGCTGTTTTTT.